In this sample, the clone carrying this T cell receptor beta chain turned up a few times. Its specificity is not known. Every donor was a healthy Caucasian. The CDR3 length is 15 residues. Deletions cut 3 bases from V and 6 bases from J, with 16 bases between. The germline CDR1 and CDR2 sequences are LGHDT and YNNKEL (reference sequence). This sample was taken from a study of identical twins. Study findings and constraints: There were fewer insertions in abundant cord blood beta clonotypes, but memory repertoires showed no such pattern.

A universal primer site was created by template switching, with the cDNA bearing unique molecular identifiers. TCRdb processed the 5' RACE reads anew with MiXCR; each CDR3 protein has one entry. The data show 310,000 or so distinct CDR3 sequences, 6.5% to 9.5% seen once. The same sample was also used in a study of yellow fever vaccine responses in identical twins. That report adds: After vaccination, twins' T cell response reportedly seemed partly convergent, partly personalized.

The sample was memory (CD45RO+) T cells sorted from blood. This TCR was recovered from a woman aged 18-29 years in good health. The V and J genes are TRBV3-1 and TRBJ2-3; D possibly corresponds to TRBD2 (5 bases). CDR3 DNA: TGTGCCAGCAGCCACTCCACTAGTTCCGGGGATACGCAGTATTTT. Residues: CASSHSTSSGDTQYF.